This TCR beta chain was retrieved from a study of Graves' ophthalmopathy and Graves' hyperthyroidism. General observations from the study: The model achieved 70.59% sensitivity and roughly 79% specificity for ophthalmopathy progression. Blood also carried most expanded thyroid clonotypes exceeding 0.001 frequency.

The TCR beta CDR3 regions underwent amplification from RNA transcripts. Scientists carried out first-round RT-PCR using HTBI primers and then a second-round multiplex PCR. Each CDR3 protein is one row after TCRdb ran MiXCR on the multiplex PCR reads. The table records around 600,000 distinct CDR3 sequences, about 41% of them present only once. About this clonotype: Its antigen is undetermined.

This CDR3 contains 15 residues. V trimming: 4 bases; J trimming: 3 bases; junction bases outside the gene matches: 5. Germline assignment: CDR1 SGHTA and CDR2 FQGNSA. The TCR originated in an adult man with Graves' ophthalmopathy. The source material was peripheral blood. J is TRBJ2-5 and V is TRBV7-2, with 10 bases that match TRBD1. CDR3 in DNA: TGTGCCAGCAGCTACGGGACAGGGGTGGAAGAGACCCAGTACTTC. This encodes CASSYGTGVEETQYF.